These T cell receptor beta chains were read from a single sample in a study of cytomegalovirus exposure and HLA in healthy donors. Produced via immunoSEQ multiplex PCR; TCRdb's table is partial and in-frame only. The sample lists over 200,000 clones, over 80% occurring once. What was sequenced was PBMCs. The receptor source for this set is a woman aged 25 to 45 in good health and CMV-seropositive. CDR3s include the opening cysteine and the closing phenylalanine or tryptophan. The D gene is left open where the match is weak. Clone sizes are given selectively: once, few, many, or a class where the clone is expanded.

D gene: NA; V gene: TRBV2; clone size: many; J gene: TRBJ1-2; CDR3 DNA: TGTGCCAGCAGTGAAAGAGGGGGATACTTGGGCTATGGCTACACCTTC; CDR3 protein: CASSERGGYLGYGYTF
D gene: NA; V gene: TRBV2; clone size: NA; J gene: TRBJ1-2; CDR3 DNA: TGTGCCAGCGATCACCCGGGCCCTGGGGGCTATGGCTACACCTTC; CDR3 protein: CASDHPGPGGYGYTF
D gene: TRBD2; V gene: TRBV4-2; clone size: NA; J gene: TRBJ2-7; CDR3 DNA: TGTGCCAGCAGCCTAGATTCGACTAGCGGGGGACCCTACGAGCAGTACTTC; CDR3 protein: CASSLDSTSGGPYEQYF
D gene: NA; V gene: TRBV7-9; clone size: NA; J gene: TRBJ1-1; CDR3 DNA: TGTGCCAGCAGCCCTCTAGATGGGAACACTGAAGCTTTCTTT; CDR3 protein: CASSPLDGNTEAFF
D gene: NA; V gene: TRBV4-1; clone size: NA; J gene: TRBJ1-1; CDR3 DNA: TGCGCCAGCAGCCGGGTGGGACTAACTGAAGCTTTCTTT; CDR3 protein: CASSRVGLTEAFF
D gene: TRBD1; V gene: TRBV4-1; clone size: NA; J gene: TRBJ1-4; CDR3 DNA: TGCGCCAGCAGTGAGGGACAGGAAAAACTGTTTTTT; CDR3 protein: CASSEGQEKLFF
D gene: NA; V gene: TRBV7-2; clone size: NA; J gene: TRBJ2-5; CDR3 DNA: TGTGCCAGCAGCTTCATAAGCGGGCAAGAGACCCAGTACTTC; CDR3 protein: CASSFISGQETQYF
D gene: NA; V gene: TRBV6-5; clone size: once; J gene: TRBJ1-3; CDR3 DNA: TGTGCCACCCGACAATTCGTTAGCTCTGGAAACACCATATATTTT; CDR3 protein: CATRQFVSSGNTIYF
D gene: TRBD1; V gene: TRBV13; clone size: NA; J gene: TRBJ1-2; CDR3 DNA: TGTGCCAGCAGCGCCGGACAGGGGCCGTATGGCTACACCTTC; CDR3 protein: CASSAGQGPYGYTF
D gene: NA; V gene: TRBV5-4; clone size: NA; J gene: TRBJ1-2; CDR3 DNA: TGTGCCAGCAGCTTGTCGGCTAACTATGGCTACACCTTC; CDR3 protein: CASSLSANYGYTF
D gene: NA; V gene: TRBV27; clone size: NA; J gene: TRBJ2-5; CDR3 DNA: TGTGCCAGCAGTTTAAGGGGTTCTCGGCAAGAGACCCAGTACTTC; CDR3 protein: CASSLRGSRQETQYF
D gene: TRBD1; V gene: TRBV29-1; clone size: NA; J gene: TRBJ2-7; CDR3 DNA: TGCAGCGTTGAGTGGGACAGGTCCTACGAGCAGTACTTC; CDR3 protein: CSVEWDRSYEQYF
D gene: NA; V gene: TRBV7-9; clone size: NA; J gene: TRBJ2-1; CDR3 DNA: TGTGCCAGCCAGGACCTTAACAATGAGCAGTTCTTC; CDR3 protein: CASQDLNNEQFF
D gene: NA; V gene: TRBV27; clone size: NA; J gene: TRBJ1-1; CDR3 DNA: TGTGCCAGCAGTTTATCGTCGAGGGGAATCACTGAAGCTTTCTTT; CDR3 protein: CASSLSSRGITEAFF
D gene: NA; V gene: TRBV30; clone size: NA; J gene: TRBJ2-7; CDR3 DNA: TGTGCCTGGAGAGAGTCCTACGAGCAGTACTTC; CDR3 protein: CAWRESYEQYF
D gene: NA; V gene: TRBV6-5; clone size: NA; J gene: TRBJ1-2; CDR3 DNA: TGTGCCAGCAGCTACAGGGATGGCTACACCTTC; CDR3 protein: CASSYRDGYTF
D gene: TRBD1; V gene: TRBV10-3; clone size: NA; J gene: TRBJ2-7; CDR3 DNA: TGTGCCATCAAGGGACAGGACAGCTCCTACGAGCAGTACTTC; CDR3 protein: CAIKGQDSSYEQYF
D gene: TRBD1; V gene: TRBV4-3; clone size: NA; J gene: TRBJ2-2; CDR3 DNA: TGCGCCAGCAGCCAAGAGATCTCAGGGACAGGTTGGAACACCGGGGAGCTGTTTTTT; CDR3 protein: CASSQEISGTGWNTGELFF
D gene: NA; V gene: TRBV30; clone size: NA; J gene: TRBJ1-2; CDR3 DNA: TGTGCCGCTAACTATGGCTACACCTTC; CDR3 protein: CAANYGYTF
D gene: TRBD1; V gene: TRBV19; clone size: NA; J gene: TRBJ2-6; CDR3 DNA: TGTGCCAGTAGTATGACAGGGTCCGGGGCCAACGTCCTGACTTTC; CDR3 protein: CASSMTGSGANVLTF
D gene: NA; V gene: TRBV28; clone size: NA; J gene: TRBJ2-7; CDR3 DNA: TGTGCCAGCAGTCCTTCAGCCTACGAGCAGTACTTC; CDR3 protein: CASSPSAYEQYF
D gene: TRBD1; V gene: TRBV10-3; clone size: NA; J gene: TRBJ2-7; CDR3 DNA: TGTGCCATCAAACAGGGGGGATACGAGCAGTACTTC; CDR3 protein: CAIKQGGYEQYF
D gene: NA; V gene: TRBV29-1; clone size: once; J gene: TRBJ2-7; CDR3 DNA: TGCAGCGTTGCTCCGAGCTCCTACGAGCAGTACTTC; CDR3 protein: CSVAPSSYEQYF
D gene: NA; V gene: TRBV27; clone size: NA; J gene: TRBJ2-2; CDR3 DNA: TGTGCCAGCAGTACCCCACCGAACACCGGGGAGCTGTTTTTT; CDR3 protein: CASSTPPNTGELFF
D gene: TRBD2; V gene: TRBV18; clone size: NA; J gene: TRBJ2-7; CDR3 DNA: TGTGCCAGCTCACCCGCACTAGCGGGAAGCGAGCAGTACTTC; CDR3 protein: CASSPALAGSEQYF
D gene: NA; V gene: TRBV27; clone size: NA; J gene: TRBJ1-1; CDR3 DNA: TGTGCCAGCAGTTCCTATTCGGGCAAAACGAAGAACACTGAAGCTTTCTTT; CDR3 protein: CASSSYSGKTKNTEAFF
D gene: NA; V gene: TRBV30; clone size: once; J gene: TRBJ1-1; CDR3 DNA: TGTGCCGCAGACGGGAACACTGAAGCTTTCTTT; CDR3 protein: CAADGNTEAFF
D gene: NA; V gene: TRBV9; clone size: NA; J gene: TRBJ2-4; CDR3 DNA: TGTGCCAGCAGCGACACCTCAGGACAGACTCCAAACATTCAGTACTTC; CDR3 protein: CASSDTSGQTPNIQYF
D gene: NA; V gene: TRBV2; clone size: once; J gene: TRBJ2-3; CDR3 DNA: TGTGCCAGGTCCGGGACAACCACAGATACGCAGTATTTT; CDR3 protein: CARSGTTTDTQYF
D gene: NA; V gene: TRBV6-5; clone size: NA; J gene: TRBJ2-7; CDR3 DNA: TGTGCCAGCAGCTTTTCGGGGGAGCAGTACTTC; CDR3 protein: CASSFSGEQYF
D gene: TRBD2; V gene: TRBV28; clone size: NA; J gene: TRBJ2-7; CDR3 DNA: TGTGCCAGCGGCGGGAGGCCACACGAGCAGTACTTC; CDR3 protein: CASGGRPHEQYF
D gene: TRBD1; V gene: TRBV6-6; clone size: many; J gene: TRBJ1-3; CDR3 DNA: TGTGCCAGCAGTTCTGACAGGGCTGGAAACACCATATATTTT; CDR3 protein: CASSSDRAGNTIYF
D gene: TRBD2; V gene: TRBV28; clone size: once; J gene: TRBJ2-7; CDR3 DNA: TGTGCCAGCAGTTTTCCCCCCTTAGCGGGAGAGGACTACGAGCAGTACTTC; CDR3 protein: CASSFPPLAGEDYEQYF
D gene: NA; V gene: TRBV2; clone size: NA; J gene: TRBJ1-2; CDR3 DNA: TGTGCCAGCAGAGTGACAGTTGCCTATGGCTACACCTTC; CDR3 protein: CASRVTVAYGYTF
D gene: NA; V gene: TRBV7-2; clone size: once; J gene: TRBJ2-2; CDR3 DNA: TGTGCCAGCAGCCGAGCCGGGGGCCAGAACACCGGGGAGCTGTTTTTT; CDR3 protein: CASSRAGGQNTGELFF
D gene: TRBD2; V gene: TRBV5-6; clone size: NA; J gene: TRBJ2-2; CDR3 DNA: TGTGCCAGCAGCTTGCCCCGTGGACTAGCGGGAGGTAACACCGGGGAGCTGTTTTTT; CDR3 protein: CASSLPRGLAGGNTGELFF
D gene: NA; V gene: TRBV2; clone size: NA; J gene: TRBJ1-5; CDR3 DNA: TGTGCCAGCAGTGGTTTAAGCAATCAGCCCCAGCATTTT; CDR3 protein: CASSGLSNQPQHF
D gene: NA; V gene: TRBV5-6; clone size: NA; J gene: TRBJ1-1; CDR3 DNA: TGTGCCAGCACACGCTGGGGTTCTGAAGCTTTCTTT; CDR3 protein: CASTRWGSEAFF
D gene: NA; V gene: TRBV7-2; clone size: NA; J gene: TRBJ2-7; CDR3 DNA: TGTGCCAGCAGCTTAGCGCCTAAGGAATCCTACGAGCAGTACTTC; CDR3 protein: CASSLAPKESYEQYF
D gene: NA; V gene: TRBV7-8; clone size: NA; J gene: TRBJ2-1; CDR3 DNA: TGTGCCAGCAGCCCTCAGGGTGCCTTCCCCTACAATGAGCAGTTCTTC; CDR3 protein: CASSPQGAFPYNEQFF
D gene: TRBD1; V gene: TRBV29-1; clone size: NA; J gene: TRBJ2-1; CDR3 DNA: TGCAGCGTTGATTACAGGGGATATGAGCAGTTCTTC; CDR3 protein: CSVDYRGYEQFF
D gene: TRBD1; V gene: TRBV18; clone size: NA; J gene: TRBJ2-7; CDR3 DNA: TGTGCCAGCTCTTCTGCCGGGACAGCCATCTACGAGCAGTACTTC; CDR3 protein: CASSSAGTAIYEQYF
D gene: NA; V gene: TRBV6-1; clone size: NA; J gene: TRBJ2-7; CDR3 DNA: TGTGCCAGCAGTGAAGTAGGTATTTGGATGGCAGGGCACCACGAGCAGTACTTC; CDR3 protein: CASSEVGIWMAGHHEQYF
D gene: TRBD1; V gene: TRBV4-2; clone size: NA; J gene: TRBJ2-5; CDR3 DNA: TGTGCCAGCAGCCGACGGGACAGGGAAGAGACCCAGTACTTC; CDR3 protein: CASSRRDREETQYF
D gene: TRBD1; V gene: TRBV7-7; clone size: NA; J gene: TRBJ1-4; CDR3 DNA: TGTGCTATGGGGGGACAGGGTAATGAAAAACTGTTTTTT; CDR3 protein: CAMGGQGNEKLFF
D gene: TRBD1; V gene: TRBV27; clone size: NA; J gene: TRBJ1-2; CDR3 DNA: TGTGCCAGCAGTTTGACAGGGGGGTATGGCTACACCTTC; CDR3 protein: CASSLTGGYGYTF
D gene: TRBD2; V gene: TRBV28; clone size: NA; J gene: TRBJ2-1; CDR3 DNA: TGTGCCAGCAGTTTTGGCGGGAGAGAGGTCGATGAGCAGTTCTTC; CDR3 protein: CASSFGGREVDEQFF
D gene: TRBD1; V gene: TRBV29-1; clone size: once; J gene: TRBJ2-1; CDR3 DNA: TGCAGCGTTGAAGATCAGGGACAGGGGGATGAGCAGTTCTTC; CDR3 protein: CSVEDQGQGDEQFF
D gene: NA; V gene: TRBV11-1; clone size: NA; J gene: TRBJ2-3; CDR3 DNA: TGTGCCAGCAGCTTAGATTCGGCTCAGGGCACAGATACGCAGTATTTT; CDR3 protein: CASSLDSAQGTDTQYF
D gene: NA; V gene: TRBV5-4; clone size: NA; J gene: TRBJ1-5; CDR3 DNA: TGTGCCAGCAGCTTAGTTAGCAATCAGCCCCAGCATTTT; CDR3 protein: CASSLVSNQPQHF
D gene: TRBD1; V gene: TRBV29-1; clone size: NA; J gene: TRBJ2-7; CDR3 DNA: TGCAGCGTCGGCCTCGGACAGGGGGGCGGCGAGCAGTACTTC; CDR3 protein: CSVGLGQGGGEQYF
D gene: NA; V gene: TRBV10-3; clone size: NA; J gene: TRBJ2-2; CDR3 DNA: TGTGCCATCGGGGGGACGACAGGGTCACCCAACACCGGGGAGCTGTTTTTT; CDR3 protein: CAIGGTTGSPNTGELFF
D gene: NA; V gene: TRBV6-1; clone size: NA; J gene: TRBJ1-4; CDR3 DNA: TGTGCCAGCAGTGGGGCAGACCTGAATGAAAAACTGTTTTTT; CDR3 protein: CASSGADLNEKLFF
D gene: TRBD1; V gene: TRBV19; clone size: NA; J gene: TRBJ1-5; CDR3 DNA: TGTGCCAGTACTTCATTTTGGGGGCAGGGGGCTCAGCCCCAGCATTTT; CDR3 protein: CASTSFWGQGAQPQHF
D gene: NA; V gene: TRBV10-3; clone size: NA; J gene: TRBJ1-5; CDR3 DNA: TGTGCCATCAGGAGGACTGGCGGTCAGCCCCAGCATTTT; CDR3 protein: CAIRRTGGQPQHF
D gene: NA; V gene: TRBV5-1; clone size: NA; J gene: TRBJ2-7; CDR3 DNA: TGCGCCAGCAGCCTCCGGCGGGAAGCGGCCTACGAGCAGTACTTC; CDR3 protein: CASSLRREAAYEQYF
D gene: NA; V gene: TRBV7-9; clone size: NA; J gene: TRBJ1-2; CDR3 DNA: TGTGCCGCTTTAGAGGGTAGTGGCTACACCTTC; CDR3 protein: CAALEGSGYTF
D gene: TRBD1; V gene: TRBV28; clone size: NA; J gene: TRBJ2-7; CDR3 DNA: TGTGCCAGCGGGGGACAGAGCCCCTACGAGCAGTACTTC; CDR3 protein: CASGGQSPYEQYF